One and the same sample provided the 3 T cell receptor beta chains below, sequenced in a study of cytomegalovirus exposure and HLA in healthy donors. Vbeta (60) and Jbeta (13) primers were used in the PCR. The repertoire was sequenced with immunoSEQ multiplex PCR; TCRdb's copy has only in-frame clones and lacks some. Among 210,000 or so clones, just over 75% were seen once, and the ten largest hold 0.63%. The sample comprised PBMCs. These TCRs come from a man between 18 and 29 years old in good health and CMV-seronegative.

The gene calls are TRBV18 and TRBJ2-5, with D hard to call. This CDR3 region has 13 residues. V was shortened by 8 bases and J by 2 bases, with 12 bases between the two germline ends. Germline V gene lookup returns CDR1 KGHSH and CDR2 LQKENI. This CDR3 reads CASVRTSQETQYF. DNA for the CDR3: TGTGCCAGCGTTCGTACATCACAAGAGACCCAGTACTTC.

This rearrangement joins TRBV9 to TRBJ2-2, with 9 bases fitting TRBD2. Trimming removed 6 bases from V and 0 bases from J; junction bases left unmatched: 6. Germline V CDR1 and CDR2: SGDLS, YYNGEE. The CDR3 is 16 amino acids. CDR3 residues: CASTRREGPNTGELFF. DNA for the CDR3: TGTGCCAGCACCCGGCGGGAGGGCCCGAACACCGGGGAGCTGTTTTTT.

The rearrangement joins TRBV2 to TRBJ1-1; TRBD1 agrees at 9 bases. The germline CDR1 and CDR2 sequences are SNHLY and FYNNEI. The CDR3 spans 14 residues. Trimming cost V 4 bases and J 4 bases; bases outside gene matches: 4. The CDR3 is CASSAGQGGTEAFF. CDR3 in DNA: TGTGCCAGCAGTGCGGGACAGGGAGGCACTGAAGCTTTCTTT.